This TCR beta chain was captured in a study of early T cells in non-severe SARS-CoV-2 infection. Study-wide context: The sequenced material was bulk RNA from unsorted whole blood, and its chains were unpaired. Study-level findings and limits: VDJdb-based annotation leaned toward anti-spike CD8 responses and missed private and CD4 specificities.

Researchers attached unique molecular identifiers to individual cDNA molecules. MiXCR, run by TCRdb on the 5' RACE reads, gives a single entry per CDR3 protein. The sample contains around 60,000 distinct CDR3 sequences, 20% to 25% of which appear only once. CDR3 length: 14 residues. Germline CDR1 is MNHNS and CDR2 is SASEGT. V was cut by 1 base and J by 4 bases, with 8 bases left in between. To note about this clonotype: Its antigen is currently unknown.

This clonotype was obtained from an adult who was a healthcare worker with PCR-confirmed SARS-CoV-2 infection or an uninfected control (not recorded which). This rearrangement joins TRBV6-1 to TRBJ1-3; unclear D gene. The sample here was whole blood, taken at baseline. The CDR3 sequence is CASSEGTEGNTIYF. The CDR3 DNA sequence: TGTGCCAGCAGTGAAGGAACAGAGGGAAACACCATATATTTT.